This T cell receptor (beta chain) is drawn from a study of identifying expanded T cells in peripheral blood. Study outcomes and limitations: Two-week clone count variance significantly increased as total template count grew.

This clone was detected a few times. Its target is not known. Repertoires were generated with immunoSEQ multiplex PCR, while TCRdb's copy carries only in-frame clones and drops some. Of 80,000 or so clones listed, 70% to 90% are singletons. The CDR3 length is 15 residues. Germline V CDR1 and CDR2: MGHRA, YSYEKL. J gave up 4 bases and V 1 base, and 4 bases lay outside the gene matches. The sequencing sample was made of blood. V and J are TRBV4-1 and TRBJ1-5; 7 nucleotides align to TRBD1. The receptor was isolated from a person aged 18-70 years in good health. DNA for the CDR3: TGCGCCAGCAGCCAAGGGGGGACAGCTAATCAGCCCCAGCATTTT. Amino acid sequence: CASSQGGTANQPQHF.